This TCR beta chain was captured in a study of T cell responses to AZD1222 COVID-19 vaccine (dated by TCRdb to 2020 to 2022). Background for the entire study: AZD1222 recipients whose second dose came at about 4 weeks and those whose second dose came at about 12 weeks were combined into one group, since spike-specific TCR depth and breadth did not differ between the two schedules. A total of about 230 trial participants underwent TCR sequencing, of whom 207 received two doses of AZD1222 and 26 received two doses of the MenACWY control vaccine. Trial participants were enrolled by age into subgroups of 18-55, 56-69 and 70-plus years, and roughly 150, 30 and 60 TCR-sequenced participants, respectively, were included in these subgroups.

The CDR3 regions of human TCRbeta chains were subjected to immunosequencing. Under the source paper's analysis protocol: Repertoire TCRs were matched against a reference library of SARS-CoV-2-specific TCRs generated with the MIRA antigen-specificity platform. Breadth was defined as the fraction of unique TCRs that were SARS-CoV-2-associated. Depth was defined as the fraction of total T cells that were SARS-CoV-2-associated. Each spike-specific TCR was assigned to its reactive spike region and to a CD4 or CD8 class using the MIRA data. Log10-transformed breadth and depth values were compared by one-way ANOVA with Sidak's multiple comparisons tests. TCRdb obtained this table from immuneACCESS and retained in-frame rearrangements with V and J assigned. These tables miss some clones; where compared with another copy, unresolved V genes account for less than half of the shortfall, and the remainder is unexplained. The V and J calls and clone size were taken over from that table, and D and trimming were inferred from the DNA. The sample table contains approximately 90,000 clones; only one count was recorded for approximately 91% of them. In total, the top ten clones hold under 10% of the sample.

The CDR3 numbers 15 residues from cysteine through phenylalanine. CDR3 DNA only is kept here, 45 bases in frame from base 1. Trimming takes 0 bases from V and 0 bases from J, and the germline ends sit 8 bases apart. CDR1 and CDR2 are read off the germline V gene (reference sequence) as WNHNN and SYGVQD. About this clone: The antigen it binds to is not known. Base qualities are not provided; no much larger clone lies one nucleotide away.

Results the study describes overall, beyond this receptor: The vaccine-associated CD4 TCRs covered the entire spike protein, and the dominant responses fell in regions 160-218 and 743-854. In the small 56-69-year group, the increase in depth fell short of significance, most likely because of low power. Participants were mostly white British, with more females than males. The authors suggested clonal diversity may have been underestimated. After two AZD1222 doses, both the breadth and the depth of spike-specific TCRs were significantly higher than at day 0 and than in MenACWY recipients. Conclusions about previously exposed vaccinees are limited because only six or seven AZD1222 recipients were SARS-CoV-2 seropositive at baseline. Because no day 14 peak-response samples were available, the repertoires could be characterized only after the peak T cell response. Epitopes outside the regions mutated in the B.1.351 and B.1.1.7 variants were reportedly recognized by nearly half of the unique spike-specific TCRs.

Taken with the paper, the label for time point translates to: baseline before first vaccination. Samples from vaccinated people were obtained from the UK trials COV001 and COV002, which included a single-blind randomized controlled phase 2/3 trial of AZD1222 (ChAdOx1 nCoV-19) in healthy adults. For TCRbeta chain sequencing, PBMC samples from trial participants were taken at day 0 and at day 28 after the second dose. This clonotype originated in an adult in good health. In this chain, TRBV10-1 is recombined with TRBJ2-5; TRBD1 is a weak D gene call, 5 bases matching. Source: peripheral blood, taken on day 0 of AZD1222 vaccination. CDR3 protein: CASSESDRHQETQYF. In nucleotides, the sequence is TGCGCCAGCAGTGAGTCAGACAGACACCAAGAGACCCAGTACTTC.